This T cell receptor beta chain is drawn from a study of blood T cell repertoires in COVID-19. As for the study in general: Researchers got acute and convalescent COVID-19 samples from the United States, Italy and Spain. PBMCs, B-cell-depleted T cells, or T cells provided the cDNA or gDNA that made up the material.

This CDR3 spans 14 amino acids. After removal of 7 bases from V and 7 bases from J, the junction contained 10 bases not matched to a gene. The germline CDR1 and CDR2 sequences are SGHDT and YYEEEE. In the original analysis: From reference gene primer amplification, estimates of nucleated cell counts were derived. Clones were read by immunoSEQ multiplex PCR, and TCRdb kept only the in-frame ones, dropping some. V, J and clone size were drawn from that table, and D and trimming were deduced from the DNA. This sample has hundreds of thousands of clones, with roughly 87% found just once. The source is a young man with active or convalescent COVID-19. What was sequenced was peripheral blood. The V gene is TRBV5-6, the J gene TRBJ2-3, with 9 bases matching TRBD2. CDR3 residues: CASRQAGGAHTQYF. CDR3 sequence (DNA): TGTGCCAGCCGACAAGCGGGGGGAGCGCATACGCAGTATTTT.